The 4 T cell receptor beta chains given below trace back to one sample, sequenced in a study of tumor and adjacent non-tumor tissue in lung cancer. A modified ARM-PCR protocol with three rounds of nested PCR amplified TCRbeta. TCRdb reprocessed the multiplex PCR reads with MiXCR, giving one entry per CDR3 protein. The sample yields some 68,000 distinct CDR3 sequences, around 76% seen once. No cell sorting was done before RNA was extracted from the tissue. More than 3 cm separated this lung sample from the edge of the tumor. Sequencing used distant non-tumor lung tissue. The receptors originated from a man aged 55 to 70 with non-small cell lung cancer.

This rearrangement joins TRBV7-2 to TRBJ2-1; D gene unclear. The CDR3 length is 15 residues. The germline gives CDR1 SGHTA, CDR2 FQGNSA. With 5 bases removed from V and 0 bases from J, the gap between germline ends came to 11 bases. CDR3 loop: CASSTETLSYNEQFF. DNA of the CDR3: TGTGCCAGCAGCACCGAGACGCTCTCCTACAATGAGCAGTTCTTC.

Concerning this clonotype itself: At one boundary the junction diverges from the germline segment, which might be a read error. This rearrangement joins TRBV29-1 to TRBJ2-7, with D tentatively TRBD2 (6 bases). The CDR3 consists of 15 residues. CDR1 is SQVTM, CDR2 ANQGSEA, per germline. CDR3 protein: CSVEETIGSSYEQYF. The CDR3 DNA is TGCAGTGTTGAAGAGACTATCGGGAGCTCCTACGAGCAGTACTTC.

This sequence joins TRBV7-2 and TRBJ2-1, with a weak D call TRBD2 (5 bases). The V end lost 1 base, the J end lost 5 bases, and 12 bases lay between the germline ends. Germline CDR1 is SGHTA and CDR2 is FQGNSA. The CDR3 is made up of 15 amino acids. This chain's CDR3 is CASSLEIGINNEQFF. The CDR3 DNA sequence: TGTGCCAGCAGCTTAGAAATCGGGATCAACAATGAGCAGTTCTTC. Using reference TRBV7-2 and TRBJ2-1 for the parts outside the CDR3, the full variable domain is GAGVSQSPSNKVTEKGKDVELRCDPISGHTALYWYRQSLGQGLEFLIYFQGNSAPDKSGLPSDRFSAERTGGSVSTLTIQRTQQEDSAVYLCASSLEIGINNEQFFGPGTRLTVL.

In its sample, this clonotype was seen many times. The chain joins TRBV20-1 to TRBJ1-1, with D unresolved. Trimming left V 3 bases short and J 0 bases short, with 11 bases between. Per germline, CDR1 DFQATT and CDR2 SNEGSKA (reference sequence). The CDR3 is made up of 14 amino acids. CDR3 nucleotide sequence: TGCAGTGCTAGGGCTCCGGGGTTGAACACTGAAGCTTTCTTT. It is translated as CSARAPGLNTEAFF.